The present T cell receptor beta chain was sequenced within a study of tumor-infiltrating lymphocytes in primary liver carcinoma. About the study: The yield of productive TCRbeta reads per sample was roughly 3.5 to 7.13 million and was similar across tissue types.

This clonotype was detected only a few times. Unsorted whole blood supplied the blood RNA, and germline DNA was isolated too. The V and J ends lost 3 bases and 7 bases respectively, with 12 bases between them. The CDR3 consists of 12 residues. CDR1 and CDR2 (germline): GTSNPN, SVGIG (reference sequence). TCR beta cDNA was reverse-transcribed from about 550 ng of total RNA. The reaction used a constant-region primer and ProtoScript II reverse transcriptase. For TCR beta, libraries were produced by three nested multiplex PCR rounds using slightly modified ARM-PCR. TRBV1-TRBV30 forward and Cbeta reverse primers drove the first two roughly 9-cycle rounds. TCRdb fed the multiplex PCR reads into MiXCR, producing one record per CDR3 protein. The profile covers approximately 310,000 distinct CDR3 sequences, with about 62% appearing a single time and roughly 9% taken by the ten largest.

The chain is built from TRBV30 and TRBJ1-2; weak D call: TRBD1 (5 bases). Sequencing used peripheral blood. This receptor was identified in a man aged 35 to 55 with primary liver carcinoma and hepatitis B virus infection. The CDR3: CAWRVWGGGYTF. CDR3 nucleotides: TGTGCCTGGAGAGTATGGGGGGGTGGCTACACCTTC.